Listed here is a single T cell receptor (beta chain). Its antigen is as yet unknown. PCR involved 60 Vbeta and 13 Jbeta primers. The assay was immunoSEQ multiplex PCR, and TCRdb's table has in-frame clones only and misses some. Found here are 100,000 to 120,000 clones, less than 85% of them singletons; the top ten hold under 15%. CDR3 size: 14 residues. Deletions cut 10 bases from V and 8 bases from J, with 18 bases between. Germline lookup yields CDR1 LNHDA and CDR2 SQIVND (reference sequence). The data belong to a study of cytomegalovirus exposure and HLA in healthy donors. Background on the study: Sequencing of roughly 180 million T cells in an earlier analysis found about 120 million unique TCR beta sequences.

Study conclusions and caveats: Presence/absence results assume similar sequencing depth per donor, which may not hold. Upon later analysis, TCR association rates were observed to vary by HLA locus, being highest for DRB1 and lowest for HLA-C. For most TCR sequences rarity was the rule, although some public TCRs occurred in many donors.

This chain uses TRBV19 with TRBJ1-6; D perhaps matches TRBD1 (5 bases). The sequencing input was PBMCs. The sequence came from a man aged 30-40 years in good health and CMV-seropositive. The CDR3 loop reads CATKEEGLDSPLHF. Written as DNA, the CDR3 is TGTGCCACAAAAGAGGAGGGGTTAGATTCACCCCTCCACTTT.